Sequencing of this T cell receptor (beta chain) was carried out in a study of blood T cell repertoires in COVID-19. This CDR3 has 14 amino acids. Trimming took 7 bases from V and 7 from J, leaving 19 bases between them. The V gene's germline CDR1 is SNHLY and CDR2 FYNNEI. The assay was immunoSEQ multiplex PCR, and TCRdb's table has in-frame clones only and misses some. The sample carries about 350,000 clones, around nine tenths recorded once. Sample: PBMCs or T cells enriched from blood (not recorded which). The chain employs TRBV2 and TRBJ1-1, with D possibly being TRBD1 (5 bases). The sequence was obtained from a woman in her 30s who had been exposed to COVID-19. CDR3 nucleotides: TGTGCCAGCAAGCCTGACAGTCTTCAAATTGAAGCTTTCTTT. Translating it yields CASKPDSLQIEAFF.